What follows is one TCR beta chain and its context. This specimen comes from a study of OX40 agonist ivuxolimab in advanced cancers. Sequenced by immunoSEQ multiplex PCR; TCRdb stores in-frame clones only, minus some. The profile shows tens of thousands of clones, around nine tenths of them singletons. The germline V gene has CDR1 LGHNA and CDR2 YSLEER. V lost 0 bases and J 4 bases, leaving 21 bases between the germline ends. CDR3 length: 18 residues. The J gene is TRBJ1-1, the V gene TRBV4-3, with D possibly being TRBD1 (5 bases). The material sequenced was CD4+ or CD8+ T cells sorted from blood, taken in a trial of the OX40 agonist ivuxolimab. The TCR originated in an adult with an advanced solid tumor such as melanoma, head and neck, liver or kidney cancer. The CDR3 DNA is TGCGCCAGCAGCCAAGATCGTGGGCCAGCGGGGCCCTCCACTGAAGCTTTCTTT. Its translation: CASSQDRGPAGPSTEAFF.